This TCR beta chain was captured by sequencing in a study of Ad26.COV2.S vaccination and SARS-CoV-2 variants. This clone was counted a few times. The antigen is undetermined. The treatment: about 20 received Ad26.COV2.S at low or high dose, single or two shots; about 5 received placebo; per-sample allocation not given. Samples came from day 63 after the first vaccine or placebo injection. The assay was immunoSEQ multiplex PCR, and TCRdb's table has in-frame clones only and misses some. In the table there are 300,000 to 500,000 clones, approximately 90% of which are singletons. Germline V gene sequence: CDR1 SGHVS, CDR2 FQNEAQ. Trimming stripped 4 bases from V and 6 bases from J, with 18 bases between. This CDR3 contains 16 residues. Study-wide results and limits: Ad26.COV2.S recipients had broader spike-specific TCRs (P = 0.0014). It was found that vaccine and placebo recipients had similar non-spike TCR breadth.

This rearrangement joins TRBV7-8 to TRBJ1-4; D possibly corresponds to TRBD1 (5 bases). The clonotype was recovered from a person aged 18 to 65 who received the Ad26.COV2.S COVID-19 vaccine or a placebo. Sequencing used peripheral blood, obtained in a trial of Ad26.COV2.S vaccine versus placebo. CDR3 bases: TGTGCCAGCAGCTCCCAGATGGGAGGGGTCTATGAAAAACTGTTTTTT. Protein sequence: CASSSQMGGVYEKLFF. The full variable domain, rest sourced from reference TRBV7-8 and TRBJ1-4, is GAGVSQSPRYKVAKRGQDVALRCDPISGHVSLFWYQQALGQGPEFLTYFQNEAQLDKSGLPSDRFFAERPEGSVSTLKIQRTQQEDSAVYLCASSSQMGGVYEKLFFGSGTQLSVL.